The entry below describes one TCR beta chain. As yet, its antigen is unknown. The donors were part of the validation cohort, which consisted of under 150 subjects and was separate from the first cohort of several hundred subjects. Assay used: immunoSEQ multiplex PCR; TCRdb lists only in-frame clones, some missing. The sample comprises fewer than 250,000 clones, roughly 88% of which are singletons, and about 14% rests with the top ten. This sample was included in a study of cytomegalovirus exposure and HLA in healthy donors. Study findings and constraints: While the bulk of TCR sequences proved rare, some public TCRs turned up in many donors. The CMV antigen specificity of a few CMV-associated chains was confirmed through in vitro analysis. One later analysis, an examination of the roughly 110 validation repertoires, found that first-cohort TCR clusters tended to co-occur in them.

This receptor was identified in a young woman in good health and CMV-seropositive. Sequenced: PBMCs.

CDR3 in amino acids: CASSLPGQVIPYGYTF. In nucleotides, the CDR3 is TGCGCCAGCAGCCTACCTGGACAGGTCATCCCCTATGGCTACACCTTC. The genes are TRBV4-1 and TRBJ1-2, with 7 bases aligning to TRBD1. CDR1 is MGHRA and CDR2 is YSYEKL in the germline V gene. The CDR3 is 16 amino acids. With V trimmed by 4 bases and J by 4 bases, 12 bases remained unmatched.